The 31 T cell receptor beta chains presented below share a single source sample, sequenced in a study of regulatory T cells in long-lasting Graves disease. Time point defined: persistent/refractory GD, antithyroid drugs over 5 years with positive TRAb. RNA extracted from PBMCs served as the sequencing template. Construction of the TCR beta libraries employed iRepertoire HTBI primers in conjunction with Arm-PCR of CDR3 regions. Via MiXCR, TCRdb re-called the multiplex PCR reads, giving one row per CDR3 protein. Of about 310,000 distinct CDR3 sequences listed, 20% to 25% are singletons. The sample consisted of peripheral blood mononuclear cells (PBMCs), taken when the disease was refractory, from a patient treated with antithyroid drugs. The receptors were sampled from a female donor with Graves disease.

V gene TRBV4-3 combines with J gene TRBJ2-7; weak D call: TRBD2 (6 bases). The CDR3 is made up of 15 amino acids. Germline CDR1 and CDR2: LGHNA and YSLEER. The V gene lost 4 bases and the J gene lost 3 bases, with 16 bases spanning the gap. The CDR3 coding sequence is TGCGCCAGCAGCCGAGAAACGGGACTGCACTACGAGCAGTACTTC. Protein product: CASSRETGLHYEQYF.

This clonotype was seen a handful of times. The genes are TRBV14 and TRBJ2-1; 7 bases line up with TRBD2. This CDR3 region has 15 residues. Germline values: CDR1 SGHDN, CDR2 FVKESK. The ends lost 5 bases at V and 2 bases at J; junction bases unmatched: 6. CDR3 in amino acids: CASSWVAGAYNEQFF. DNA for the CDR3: TGTGCCAGCAGCTGGGTGGCGGGGGCCTACAATGAGCAGTTCTTC.

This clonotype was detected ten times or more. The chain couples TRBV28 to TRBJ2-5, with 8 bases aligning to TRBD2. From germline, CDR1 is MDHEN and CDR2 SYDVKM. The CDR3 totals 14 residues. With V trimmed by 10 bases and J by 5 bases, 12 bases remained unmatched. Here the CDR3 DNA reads TGTGCCATCTCGACGGGGGGGTTCGGCGAGACCCAGTACTTC. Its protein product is CAISTGGFGETQYF.

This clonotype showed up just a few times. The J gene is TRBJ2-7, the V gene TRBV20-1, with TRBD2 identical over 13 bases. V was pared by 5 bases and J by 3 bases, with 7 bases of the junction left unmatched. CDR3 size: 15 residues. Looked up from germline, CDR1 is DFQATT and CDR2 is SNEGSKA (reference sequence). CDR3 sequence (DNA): TGCAGTGCTGCCCGGACTAGCGGGAGTTTCTACGAGCAGTACTTC. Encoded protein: CSAARTSGSFYEQYF.

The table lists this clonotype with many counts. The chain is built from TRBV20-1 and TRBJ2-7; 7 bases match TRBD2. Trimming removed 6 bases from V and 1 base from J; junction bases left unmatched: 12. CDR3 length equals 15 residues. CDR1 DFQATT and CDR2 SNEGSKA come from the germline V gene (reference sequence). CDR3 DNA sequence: TGCAGTGCAGCACCCGCGACTAGCTCATCCTACGAGCAGTACTTC. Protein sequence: CSAAPATSSSYEQYF.

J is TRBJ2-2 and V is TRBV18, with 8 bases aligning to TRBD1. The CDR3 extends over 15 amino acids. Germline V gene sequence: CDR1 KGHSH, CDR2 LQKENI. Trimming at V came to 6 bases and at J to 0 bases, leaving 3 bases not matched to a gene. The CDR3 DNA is TGTGCCAGCTCGGGACAGGAGGCGAACACCGGGGAGCTGTTTTTT. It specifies CASSGQEANTGELFF.

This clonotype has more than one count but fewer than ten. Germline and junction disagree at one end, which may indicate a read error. In nucleotides, the CDR3 is TGTGCCGGCAGCCCTCAATCGGTCGCGGGAAACTATGGCTACACCTTC. Protein sequence: CAGSPQSVAGNYGYTF. The chain recombines TRBV7-2 with TRBJ1-2, with D unclear. Germline CDR1 reads SGHTA; CDR2 reads FQGNSA. This CDR3 contains 16 residues.

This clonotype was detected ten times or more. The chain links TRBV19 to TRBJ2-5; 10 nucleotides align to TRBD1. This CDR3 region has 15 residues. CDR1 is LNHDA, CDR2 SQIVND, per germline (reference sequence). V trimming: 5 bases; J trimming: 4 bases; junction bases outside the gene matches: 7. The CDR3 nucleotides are TGTGCCAGTAGTTCCCGGGACAGGGGATCAGAGACCCAGTACTTC. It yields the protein CASSSRDRGSETQYF. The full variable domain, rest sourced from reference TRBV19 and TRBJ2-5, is DGGITQSPKYLFRKEGQNVTLSCEQNLNHDAMYWYRQDPGQGLRLIYYSQIVNDFQKGDIAEGYSVSREKKESFPLTVTSAQKNPTAFYLCASSSRDRGSETQYFGPGTRLLVL.

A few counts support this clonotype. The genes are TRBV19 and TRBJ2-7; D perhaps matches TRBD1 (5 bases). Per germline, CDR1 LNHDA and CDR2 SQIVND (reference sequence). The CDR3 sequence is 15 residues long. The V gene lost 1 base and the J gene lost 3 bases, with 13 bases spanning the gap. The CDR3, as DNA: TGTGCCAGTAGTATAGGCCCAGGGATCGGCTACGAGCAGTACTTC. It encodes CASSIGPGIGYEQYF.

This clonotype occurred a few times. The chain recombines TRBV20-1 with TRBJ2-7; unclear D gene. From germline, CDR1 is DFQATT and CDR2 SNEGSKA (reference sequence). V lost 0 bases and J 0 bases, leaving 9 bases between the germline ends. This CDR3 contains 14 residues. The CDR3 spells CSARDLADSYEQYF. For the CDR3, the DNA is TGCAGTGCTAGAGATCTCGCCGACTCCTACGAGCAGTACTTC.

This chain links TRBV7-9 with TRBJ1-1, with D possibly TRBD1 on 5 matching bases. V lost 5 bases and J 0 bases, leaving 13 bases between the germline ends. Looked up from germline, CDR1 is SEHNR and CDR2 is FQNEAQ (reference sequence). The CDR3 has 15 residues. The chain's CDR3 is CASSQETDMNTEAFF. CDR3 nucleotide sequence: TGTGCCAGCAGCCAAGAGACAGATATGAACACTGAAGCTTTCTTT.

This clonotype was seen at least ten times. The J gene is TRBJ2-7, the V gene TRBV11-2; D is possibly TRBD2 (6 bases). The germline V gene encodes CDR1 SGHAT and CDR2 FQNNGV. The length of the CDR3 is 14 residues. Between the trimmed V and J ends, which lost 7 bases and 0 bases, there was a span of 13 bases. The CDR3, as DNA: TGTGCCAGCAAAGCGGGTCATAACTCCTACGAGCAGTACTTC. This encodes CASKAGHNSYEQYF.

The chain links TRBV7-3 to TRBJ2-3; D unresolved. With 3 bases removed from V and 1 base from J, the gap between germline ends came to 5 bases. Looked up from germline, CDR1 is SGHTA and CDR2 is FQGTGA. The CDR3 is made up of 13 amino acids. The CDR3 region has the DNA TGTGCCAGCAGCTTGGTCCGCACAGATACGCAGTATTTT. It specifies CASSLVRTDTQYF. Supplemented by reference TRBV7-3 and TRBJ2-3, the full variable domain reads GAGVSQTPSNKVTEKGKYVELRCDPISGHTALYWYRQSLGQGPEFLIYFQGTGAADDSGLPNDRFFAVRPEGSVSTLKIQRTERGDSAVYLCASSLVRTDTQYFGPGTRLTVL.

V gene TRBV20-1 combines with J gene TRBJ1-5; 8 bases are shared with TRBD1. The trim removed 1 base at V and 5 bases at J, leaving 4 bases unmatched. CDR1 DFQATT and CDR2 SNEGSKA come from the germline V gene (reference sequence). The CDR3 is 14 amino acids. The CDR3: CSARGMTGDQPQHF. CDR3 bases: TGCAGTGCTAGAGGGATGACAGGGGATCAGCCCCAGCATTTT.

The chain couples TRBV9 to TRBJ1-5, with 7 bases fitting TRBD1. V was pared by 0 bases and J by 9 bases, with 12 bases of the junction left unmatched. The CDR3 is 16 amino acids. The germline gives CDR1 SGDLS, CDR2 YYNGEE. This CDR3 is CASSVVEGAGYWPQHF. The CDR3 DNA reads TGTGCCAGCAGCGTAGTGGAGGGGGCCGGATACTGGCCCCAGCATTTT. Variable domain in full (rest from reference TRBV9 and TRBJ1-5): DSGVTQTPKHLITATGQRVTLRCSPRSGDLSVYWYQQSLDQGLQFLIQYYNGEERAKGNILERFSAQQFPDLHSELNLSSLELGDSALYFCASSVVEGAGYWPQHFGDGTRLSIL.

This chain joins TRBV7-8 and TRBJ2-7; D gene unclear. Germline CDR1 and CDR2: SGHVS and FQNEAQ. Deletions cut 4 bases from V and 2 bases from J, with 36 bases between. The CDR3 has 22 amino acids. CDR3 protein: CASSSKDHLAPQSRVAPYEQYF. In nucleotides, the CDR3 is TGTGCCAGCAGCTCCAAAGACCATCTGGCCCCTCAGTCCCGGGTCGCTCCCTACGAGCAGTACTTC.

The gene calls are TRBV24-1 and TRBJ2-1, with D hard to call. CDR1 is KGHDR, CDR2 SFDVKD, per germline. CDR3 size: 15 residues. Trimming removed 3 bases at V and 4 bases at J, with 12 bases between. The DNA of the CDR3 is TGTGCCACCAGTGATCTGAGTGGCAAATACAATGAGCAGTTCTTC. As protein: CATSDLSGKYNEQFF.

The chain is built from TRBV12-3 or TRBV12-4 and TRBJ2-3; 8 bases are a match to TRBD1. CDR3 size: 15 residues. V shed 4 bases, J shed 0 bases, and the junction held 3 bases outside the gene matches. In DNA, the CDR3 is TGTGCCAGCAGTTCGGGACAGGTCAGCACAGATACGCAGTATTTT. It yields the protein CASSSGQVSTDTQYF.

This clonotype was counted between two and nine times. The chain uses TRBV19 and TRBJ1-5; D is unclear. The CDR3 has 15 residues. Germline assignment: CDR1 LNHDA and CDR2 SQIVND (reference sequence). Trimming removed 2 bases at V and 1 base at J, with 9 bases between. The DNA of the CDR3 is TGTGCCAGTAGTATAAGTCTTGGGAGCAATCAGCCCCAGCATTTT. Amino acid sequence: CASSISLGSNQPQHF.

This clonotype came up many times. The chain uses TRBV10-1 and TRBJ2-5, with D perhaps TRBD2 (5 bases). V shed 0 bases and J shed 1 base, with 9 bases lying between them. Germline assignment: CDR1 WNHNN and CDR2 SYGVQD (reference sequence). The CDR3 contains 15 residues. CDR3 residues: CASSESSGTQETQYF. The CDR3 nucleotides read TGCGCCAGCAGTGAGTCGAGCGGAACCCAAGAGACCCAGTACTTC.

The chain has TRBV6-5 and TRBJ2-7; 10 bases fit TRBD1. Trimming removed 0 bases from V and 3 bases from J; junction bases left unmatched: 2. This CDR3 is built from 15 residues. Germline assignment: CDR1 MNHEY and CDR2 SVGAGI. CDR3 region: CASSYSRTGGYEQYF. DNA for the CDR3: TGTGCCAGCAGTTACTCGAGGACAGGGGGCTACGAGCAGTACTTC.

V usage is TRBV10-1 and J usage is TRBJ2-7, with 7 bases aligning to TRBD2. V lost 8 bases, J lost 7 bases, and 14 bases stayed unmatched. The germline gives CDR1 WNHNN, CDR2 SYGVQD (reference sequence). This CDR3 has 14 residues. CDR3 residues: CASQDGAGVGEQYF. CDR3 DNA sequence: TGCGCCAGCCAGGATGGGGCGGGAGTTGGGGAGCAGTACTTC.

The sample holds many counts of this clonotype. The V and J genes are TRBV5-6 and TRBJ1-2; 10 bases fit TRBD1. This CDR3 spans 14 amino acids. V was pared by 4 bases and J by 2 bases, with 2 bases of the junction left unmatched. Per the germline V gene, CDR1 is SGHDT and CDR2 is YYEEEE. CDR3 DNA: TGTGCCAGCAGCCGACAGGGGGCGAACTATGGCTACACCTTC. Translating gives CASSRQGANYGYTF.

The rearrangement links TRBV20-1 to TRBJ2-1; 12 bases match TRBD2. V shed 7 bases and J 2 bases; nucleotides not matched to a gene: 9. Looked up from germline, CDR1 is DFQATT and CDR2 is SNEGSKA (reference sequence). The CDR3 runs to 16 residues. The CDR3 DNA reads TGCAGTGTTCCGACTAGCGGGAGTTTCACCTACAATGAGCAGTTCTTC. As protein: CSVPTSGSFTYNEQFF.

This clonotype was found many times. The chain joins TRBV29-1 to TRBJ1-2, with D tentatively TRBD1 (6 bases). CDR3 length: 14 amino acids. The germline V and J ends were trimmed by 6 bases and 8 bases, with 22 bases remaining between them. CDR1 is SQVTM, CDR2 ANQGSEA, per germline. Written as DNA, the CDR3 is TGCAGCGTGATCAAACCCGCAGGGGTACAGGGCTACACCTTC. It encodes CSVIKPAGVQGYTF.

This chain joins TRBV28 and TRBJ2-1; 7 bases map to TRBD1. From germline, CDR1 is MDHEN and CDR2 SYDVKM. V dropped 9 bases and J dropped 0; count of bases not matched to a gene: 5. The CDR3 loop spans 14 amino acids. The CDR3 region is CASIGTDSYNEQFF. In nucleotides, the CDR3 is TGTGCCAGTATAGGGACAGACTCCTACAATGAGCAGTTCTTC.

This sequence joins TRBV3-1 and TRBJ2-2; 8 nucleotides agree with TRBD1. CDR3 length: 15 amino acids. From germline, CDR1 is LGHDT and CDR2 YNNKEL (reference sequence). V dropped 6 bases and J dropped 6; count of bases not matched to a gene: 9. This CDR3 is CASSRTGSRPGELFF. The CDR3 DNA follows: TGTGCCAGCAGTCGGACAGGGTCGAGGCCCGGGGAGCTGTTTTTT.

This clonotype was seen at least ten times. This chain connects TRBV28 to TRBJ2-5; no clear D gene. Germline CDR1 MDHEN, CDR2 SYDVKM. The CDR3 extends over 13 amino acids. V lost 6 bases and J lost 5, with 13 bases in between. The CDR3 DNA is TGTGCCAGCAGGGCGGATGTGGGGGAGACCCAGTACTTC. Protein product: CASRADVGETQYF.

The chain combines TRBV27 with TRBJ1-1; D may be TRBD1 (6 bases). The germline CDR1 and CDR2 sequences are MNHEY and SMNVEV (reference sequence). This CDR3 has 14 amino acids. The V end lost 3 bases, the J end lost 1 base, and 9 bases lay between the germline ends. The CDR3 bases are TGTGCCAGCAGTTTTAGGGGGAAGAACACTGAAGCTTTCTTT. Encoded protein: CASSFRGKNTEAFF.

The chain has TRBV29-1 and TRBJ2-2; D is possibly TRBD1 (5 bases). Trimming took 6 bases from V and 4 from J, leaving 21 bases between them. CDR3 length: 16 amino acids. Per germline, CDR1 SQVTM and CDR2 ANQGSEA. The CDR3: CSVRDSPFGGTGELFF. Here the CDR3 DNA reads TGCAGCGTCCGAGACAGTCCCTTCGGTGGCACCGGGGAGCTGTTTTTT.

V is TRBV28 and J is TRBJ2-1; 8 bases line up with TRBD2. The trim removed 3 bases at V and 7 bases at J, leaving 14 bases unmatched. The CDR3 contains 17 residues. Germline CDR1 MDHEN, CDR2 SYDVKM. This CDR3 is CASSFMTSAEPWNEQFF. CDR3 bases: TGTGCCAGCAGTTTCATGACTAGCGCCGAGCCTTGGAATGAGCAGTTCTTC.